This TCR beta chain was recorded in a study of blood T cell repertoires in COVID-19. Across the whole study: The study drew acute and convalescent COVID-19 samples from the United States, Italy and Spain. From T cells, B-cell-depleted T cells, or PBMCs came the material, which was cDNA or gDNA.

As originally analysed: The assay estimated nucleated cells by amplifying reference gene primers. This table comes from immunoSEQ multiplex PCR, and its TCRdb copy is limited to in-frame clones, with some not included. The V and J calls and clone size are taken from that table; D and trimming were inferred from the DNA. The table includes over 200,000 clones, 80% to 85% detected once. The length of the CDR3 is 16 residues. Per the germline V gene, CDR1 is MNHNY and CDR2 is SVGAGI (reference sequence). Germline trimming cut 5 bases from V and 3 bases from J; bases unmatched to any gene: 9. The origin of this receptor is a man aged 50-60 years with active or convalescent COVID-19. The sample comprised peripheral blood. The gene calls are TRBV6-6 and TRBJ1-5; 8 bases align to TRBD1. The CDR3 spells CASSPGQAQLNQPQHF. The CDR3 DNA reads TGTGCCAGCAGTCCGGGACAGGCCCAACTCAATCAGCCCCAGCATTTT.